This TCR beta chain was found in a study of blood T cell repertoires in COVID-19. Clones were read by immunoSEQ multiplex PCR, and TCRdb kept only the in-frame ones, dropping some. Of approximately 430,000 clones listed, roughly 88% are singletons. This clone was picked up one time. The V gene's germline CDR1 is SQVTM and CDR2 ANQGSEA. J gave up 3 bases and V 5 bases, and 7 bases lay outside the gene matches. CDR3 size: 14 residues. The rearrangement links TRBV29-1 to TRBJ2-7; 10 nucleotides match TRBD2. The TCR sequence derives from a woman aged 25 to 39 with active or convalescent COVID-19. Sequencing input: peripheral blood. The DNA for the CDR3 is TGCAGCGTTACTGGACTAGCGGATGTCTACGAGCAGTACTTC. Amino acid sequence: CSVTGLADVYEQYF.